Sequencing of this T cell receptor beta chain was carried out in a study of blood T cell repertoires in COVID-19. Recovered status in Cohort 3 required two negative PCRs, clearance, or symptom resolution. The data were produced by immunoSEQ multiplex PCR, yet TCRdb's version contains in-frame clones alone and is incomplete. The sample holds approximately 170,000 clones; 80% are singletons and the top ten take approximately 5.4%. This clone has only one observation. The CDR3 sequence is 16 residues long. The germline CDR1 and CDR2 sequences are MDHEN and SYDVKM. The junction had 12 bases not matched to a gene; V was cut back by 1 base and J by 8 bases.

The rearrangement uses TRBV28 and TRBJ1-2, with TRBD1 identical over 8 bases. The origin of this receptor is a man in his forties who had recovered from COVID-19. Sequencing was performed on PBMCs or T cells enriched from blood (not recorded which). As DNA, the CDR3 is TGTGCCAGCAGTTTATTTCATCGCGGACAGGGAGGGGGCTACACCTTC. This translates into CASSLFHRGQGGGYTF.